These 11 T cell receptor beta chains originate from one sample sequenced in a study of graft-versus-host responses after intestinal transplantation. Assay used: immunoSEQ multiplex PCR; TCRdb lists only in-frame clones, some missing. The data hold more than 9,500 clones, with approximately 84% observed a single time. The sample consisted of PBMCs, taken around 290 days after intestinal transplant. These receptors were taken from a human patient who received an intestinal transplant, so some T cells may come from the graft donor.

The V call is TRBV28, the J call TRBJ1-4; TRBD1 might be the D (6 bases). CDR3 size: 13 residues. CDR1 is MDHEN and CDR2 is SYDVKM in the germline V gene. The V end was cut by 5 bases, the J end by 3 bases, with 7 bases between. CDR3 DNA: TGTGCCAGCAGTAGGGGGGCTAATGAAAAACTGTTTTTT. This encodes CASSRGANEKLFF.

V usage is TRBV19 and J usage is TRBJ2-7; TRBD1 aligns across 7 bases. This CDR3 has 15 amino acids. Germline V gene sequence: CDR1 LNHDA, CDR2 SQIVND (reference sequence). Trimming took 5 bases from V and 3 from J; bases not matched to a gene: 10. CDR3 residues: CASSWAWGTDYEQYF. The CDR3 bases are TGTGCCAGTAGTTGGGCCTGGGGGACAGACTACGAGCAGTACTTC.

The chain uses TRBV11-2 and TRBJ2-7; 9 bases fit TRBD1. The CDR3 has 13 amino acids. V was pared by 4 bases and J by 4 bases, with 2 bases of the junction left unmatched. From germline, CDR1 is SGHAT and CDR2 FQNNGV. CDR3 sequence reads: CASSSTGGYEQYF. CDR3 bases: TGTGCCAGCAGCTCGACAGGGGGGTACGAGCAGTACTTC.

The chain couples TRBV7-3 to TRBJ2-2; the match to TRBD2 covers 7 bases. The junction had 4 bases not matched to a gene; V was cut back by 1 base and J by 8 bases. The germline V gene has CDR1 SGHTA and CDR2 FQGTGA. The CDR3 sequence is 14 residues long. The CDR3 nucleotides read TGTGCCAGCAGCTTAATGGGCGGGAGTGGGGAGCTGTTTTTT. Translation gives CASSLMGGSGELFF.

Written as DNA, the CDR3 is TGTGCCAGCAGCCGGGACTACAACAATGAGCAGTTCTTC. Translation: CASSRDYNNEQFF. This sequence joins TRBV7-9 and TRBJ2-1; 7 positions agree with TRBD2. The germline gives CDR1 SEHNR, CDR2 FQNEAQ (reference sequence). V lost 5 bases to trimming and J lost 5 bases; unmatched junction nucleotides: 3. The CDR3 is made up of 13 amino acids.

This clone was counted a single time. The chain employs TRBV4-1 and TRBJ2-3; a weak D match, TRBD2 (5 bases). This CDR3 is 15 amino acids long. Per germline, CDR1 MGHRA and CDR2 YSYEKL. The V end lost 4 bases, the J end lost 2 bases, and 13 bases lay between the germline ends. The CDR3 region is CASSPDFPITDTQYF. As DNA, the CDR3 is TGCGCCAGCAGCCCGGACTTCCCTATCACAGATACGCAGTATTTT.

CDR3 residues: CASSLWGLAKNIQYF. CDR3 coding DNA: TGTGCCAGCAGCTTATGGGGCCTAGCCAAAAACATTCAGTACTTC. The rearrangement joins TRBV7-8 to TRBJ2-4, with D tentatively TRBD1 (5 bases). V was clipped by 2 bases and J by 0 bases, with 8 bases between them. CDR3 length equals 15 residues. Germline CDR1 is SGHVS and CDR2 is FQNEAQ.

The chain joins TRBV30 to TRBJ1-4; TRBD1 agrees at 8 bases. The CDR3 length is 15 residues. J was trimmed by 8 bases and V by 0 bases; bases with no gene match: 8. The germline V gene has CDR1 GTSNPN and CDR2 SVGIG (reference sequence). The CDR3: CAWSVETGAWEKLFF. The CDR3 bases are TGTGCCTGGAGTGTCGAGACAGGGGCGTGGGAAAAACTGTTTTTT. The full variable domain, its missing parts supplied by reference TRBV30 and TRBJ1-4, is SQTIHQWPATLVQPVGSPLSLECTVEGTSNPNLYWYRQAAGRGLQLLFYSVGIGQISSEVPQNLSASRPQDRQFILSSKKLLLSDSGFYLCAWSVETGAWEKLFFGSGTQLSVL.

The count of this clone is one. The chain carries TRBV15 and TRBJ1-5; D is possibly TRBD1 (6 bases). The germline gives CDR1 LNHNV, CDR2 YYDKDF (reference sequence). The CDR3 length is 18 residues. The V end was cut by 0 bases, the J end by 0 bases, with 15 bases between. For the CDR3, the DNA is TGTGCCACCAGCAGAGAGGGGGGCCTTGGACTTAGCAATCAGCCCCAGCATTTT. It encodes CATSREGGLGLSNQPQHF.

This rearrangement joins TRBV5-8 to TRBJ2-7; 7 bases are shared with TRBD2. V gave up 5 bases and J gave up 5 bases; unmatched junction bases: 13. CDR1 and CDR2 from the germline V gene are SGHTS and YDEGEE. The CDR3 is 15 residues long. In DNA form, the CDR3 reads TGTGCCAGCAGTTCTAGATACACGGGGGGAGACGAGCAGTACTTC. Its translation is CASSSRYTGGDEQYF.

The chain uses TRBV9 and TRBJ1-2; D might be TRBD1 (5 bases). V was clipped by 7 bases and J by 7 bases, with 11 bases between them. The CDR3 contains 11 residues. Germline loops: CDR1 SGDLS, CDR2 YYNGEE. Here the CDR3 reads CASQGNGGYTF. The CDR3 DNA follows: TGTGCCAGCCAGGGCAATGGTGGCTACACCTTC. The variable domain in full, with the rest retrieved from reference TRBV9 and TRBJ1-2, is DSGVTQTPKHLITATGQRVTLRCSPRSGDLSVYWYQQSLDQGLQFLIQYYNGEERAKGNILERFSAQQFPDLHSELNLSSLELGDSALYFCASQGNGGYTFGSGTRLTVV.